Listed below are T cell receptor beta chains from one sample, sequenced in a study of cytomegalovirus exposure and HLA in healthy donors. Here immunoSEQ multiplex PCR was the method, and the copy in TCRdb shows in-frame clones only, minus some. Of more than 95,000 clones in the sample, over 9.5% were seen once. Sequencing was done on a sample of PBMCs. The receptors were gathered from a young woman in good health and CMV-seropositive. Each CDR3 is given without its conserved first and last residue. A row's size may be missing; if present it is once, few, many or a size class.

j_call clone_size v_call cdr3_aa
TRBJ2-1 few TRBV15 ATSRDKHPGNEQF
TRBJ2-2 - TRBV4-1 ASSQDLLRTTPGELF
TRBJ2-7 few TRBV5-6 ASSFGGYEQY
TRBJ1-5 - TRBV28 ASSFQKGGYSNQPQH
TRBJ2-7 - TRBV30 AWSVGTDYEQY
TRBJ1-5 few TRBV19 ASQKTGRNQPQH
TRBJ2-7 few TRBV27 ASSLIAGSYEQY
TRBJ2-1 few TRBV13 ASSSNEEQF
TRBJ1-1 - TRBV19 ASTYGQGSTEAF
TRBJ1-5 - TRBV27 ASSDYGFSNQPQH
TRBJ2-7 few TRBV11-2 ASSFGNHYEQY
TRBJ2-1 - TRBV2 ASNPRTSGNEQF
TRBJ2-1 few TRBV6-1 ATLNPRGLGDEQF
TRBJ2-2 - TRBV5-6 ASNGGGRAGTGELF
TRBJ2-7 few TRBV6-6 ASSKGPGTNTYEQY
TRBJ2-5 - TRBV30 AWNSGARRETQY
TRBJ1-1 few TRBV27 ASSLRTVGMNTEAF
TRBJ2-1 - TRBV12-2 ASRLAGWGGNEQF
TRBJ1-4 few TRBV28 ASSLGQGAEKLF
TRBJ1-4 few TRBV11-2 ASSLGQGRGEKLF
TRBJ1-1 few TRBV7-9 ASSQTQGSEAF
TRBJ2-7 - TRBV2 ASSVREGFYEQY
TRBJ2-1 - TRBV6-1 ASSMTSGIGEQF
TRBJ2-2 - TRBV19 ASSIYKGPGLAGVTGELF
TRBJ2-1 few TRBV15 ATSPRTAYNEQF
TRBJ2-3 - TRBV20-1 SARFPGTQY
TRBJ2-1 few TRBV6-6 ASTLLLAEYNEQF
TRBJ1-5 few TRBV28 ASSSTALNQPQH
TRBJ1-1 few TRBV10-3 AIGEPNTEAF
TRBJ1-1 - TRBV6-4 ASSVVFGTEAF
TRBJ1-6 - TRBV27 ASSLSLDRDNSPLH
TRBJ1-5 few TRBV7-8 ASSLSGNQPQH
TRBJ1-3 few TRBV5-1 ASSLGIGEAGNTIY
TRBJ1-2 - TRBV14 ASSQTVSGDGYT
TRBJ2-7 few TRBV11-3 ASSFGSGSGYEQY
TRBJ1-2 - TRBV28 ASSLLGRGYT
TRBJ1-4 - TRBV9 ASSVEGTGQILF
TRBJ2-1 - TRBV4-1 ASSQGNFGTGGYNEQF
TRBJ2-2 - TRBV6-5 ASRERGHTGELF
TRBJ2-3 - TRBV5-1 ASSSGTRADTQY
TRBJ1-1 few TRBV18 ASSPMEVNTEAF
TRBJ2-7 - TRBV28 ASSAPGGGLDYEQY
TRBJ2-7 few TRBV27 ASGLLEQY
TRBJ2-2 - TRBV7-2 ASSPTRNTGELF
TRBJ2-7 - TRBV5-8 ASSLGTGAYEQY
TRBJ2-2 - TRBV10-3 AIRLYGGNTGELF
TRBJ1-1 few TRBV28 ASSALGTGYTEAF
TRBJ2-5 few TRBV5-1 ASSRGVVQETQY
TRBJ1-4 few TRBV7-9 ASSFGEKLF
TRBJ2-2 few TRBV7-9 ASSPGQGNTGELF
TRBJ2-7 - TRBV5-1 ASSLGQDGDEQY
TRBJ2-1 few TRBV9 ASSPGNPGNEQF
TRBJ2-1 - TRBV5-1 ASSPGGGTYNEQF
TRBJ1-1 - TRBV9 ASSVDRGNTEAF
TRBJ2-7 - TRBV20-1 SGNSGREQY
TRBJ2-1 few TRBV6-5 ASSRSATGSNEQF
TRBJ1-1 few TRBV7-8 ASSLARGGLEAF